The rows below give T cell receptor beta chains drawn from one sample of a study of shared clonotypes between healthy human individuals. The table came from immunoSEQ multiplex PCR; TCRdb's copy has only in-frame clones and leaves some out. Found here are roughly 1,600,000 clones, approximately 98.5% of them singletons; the top ten hold under 0.45%. Material: naive CD4+ T cells sorted from blood. The receptors were gathered from a man aged 25-45 years in good health. CDR3s include the opening cysteine and the closing phenylalanine or tryptophan. Each record gives: V gene, clone size, J gene, D gene, CDR3 DNA, CDR3 protein. D genes are given only for firm matches. Part of the rows lack a size; the others show once, few, many or a class for expanded clones.

>TRBV7-6|NA|TRBJ1-1|NA
TGTGCCAGCAGCTTAGCGGGGTGGGGCGCTGAAGCTTTCTTT
CASSLAGWGAEAFF
>TRBV4-1|NA|TRBJ2-7|NA
TGCGCCAGCAGCCAAGGGTATGACACTGGGACCTACGAGCAGTACTTC
CASSQGYDTGTYEQYF
>TRBV7-2|once|TRBJ2-1|TRBD1
TGTGCCAGCAGTTCCCAGGGGGCAAACTACAATGAGCAGTTCTTC
CASSSQGANYNEQFF
>TRBV5-1|NA|TRBJ1-2|NA
TGCGCCAGCAGCTTGACCAGCACTAACTATGGCTACACCTTC
CASSLTSTNYGYTF
>TRBV5-1|NA|TRBJ1-4|NA
TGCGCCAGCACCGGACAAGGCGAAAAACTGTTTTTT
CASTGQGEKLFF
>TRBV7-6|NA|TRBJ2-2|TRBD1
TGTGCCAGCAGCTCGACAGGGGCCCACACCGGGGAGCTGTTTTTT
CASSSTGAHTGELFF
>TRBV27|NA|TRBJ2-1|NA
TGTGCCAGCAGTTTTTGGGGGAACAATGAGCAGTTCTTC
CASSFWGNNEQFF
>TRBV19|once|TRBJ2-2|NA
TGTGCCAGTAGTATAGTAGGGCTAGGGACCGGGGAGCTGTTTTTT
CASSIVGLGTGELFF
>TRBV6-1|NA|TRBJ2-7|NA
TGTGCCAGCAGTACAGCTAGTGGGATATACGAGCAGTACTTC
CASSTASGIYEQYF
>TRBV18|NA|TRBJ2-7|TRBD1
TGTGCCAGCTCACCGGGACAGATATACGAGCAGTACTTC
CASSPGQIYEQYF
>TRBV7-9|NA|TRBJ2-1|TRBD1
TGTGCCAGCAGCTTAGGGACAGGGGGCTTTGATGAGCAGTTCTTC
CASSLGTGGFDEQFF
>TRBV2|NA|TRBJ2-7|NA
TGTGCCAGTACCGCAGGTCCCCCCGCGGAGCAGTACTTC
CASTAGPPAEQYF
>TRBV5-4|NA|TRBJ1-3|NA
TGTGCCAGCGGAAAACAGGGAGAGTCTGGAAACACCATATATTTT
CASGKQGESGNTIYF
>TRBV11-2|NA|TRBJ2-7|NA
TGTGCCAGCAGCCTTCAGGGGACGAGCTACGAGCAGTACTTC
CASSLQGTSYEQYF
>TRBV29-1|NA|TRBJ2-6|NA
TGCAGCGCCTACTCTGGGGCCAACGTCCTGACTTTC
CSAYSGANVLTF
>TRBV19|NA|TRBJ2-7|TRBD1
TGTGCCAGTAGTATGGCAGGGGGCTACGAGCAGTACTTC
CASSMAGGYEQYF
>TRBV7-8|NA|TRBJ2-1|TRBD2
TGTGCCAGCAGCTTAGCATGGCGGGAGGGCCACGGTGAGCAGTTCTTC
CASSLAWREGHGEQFF
>TRBV15|once|TRBJ2-7|NA
TGTGCCACCAGCAAAGCCTACGAGCAGTACTTC
CATSKAYEQYF
>TRBV7-9|NA|TRBJ2-7|NA
TGTGCCAGCAGCTTAGGACGGTACGAGCAGTACTTC
CASSLGRYEQYF
>TRBV28|NA|TRBJ2-3|TRBD2
TGTGCCAGCAGTCCTAGCGGGTCCCCTTGGGCCCCCGATACGCAGTATTTT
CASSPSGSPWAPDTQYF
>TRBV11-2|NA|TRBJ2-2|NA
TGTGCCAGCAGCACCCTGGGGGAGCTGTTTTTT
CASSTLGELFF
>TRBV25-1|NA|TRBJ1-1|NA
TGTGCCAGCAGAAACCACGGAGGACCGAACACTGAAGCTTTCTTT
CASRNHGGPNTEAFF
>TRBV7-2|NA|TRBJ2-3|TRBD2
TGTGCCAGCAGCCGACTAGCGGGGCCCTCTATAGATACGCAGTATTTT
CASSRLAGPSIDTQYF
>TRBV7-2|NA|TRBJ2-7|NA
TGTGCCAGCAGCTTAGGTCCCCCAAAAAATGAATACGAGCAGTACTTC
CASSLGPPKNEYEQYF
>TRBV27|NA|TRBJ1-5|NA
TGTGCCAGCAGTTTTTCCAGGGGCGGCCAGCCCCAGCATTTT
CASSFSRGGQPQHF
>TRBV11-2|NA|TRBJ1-5|NA
TGTGCCAGCAGCTTAGCGGGACACAGCAATCAGCCCCAGCATTTT
CASSLAGHSNQPQHF
>TRBV5-1|NA|TRBJ2-1|TRBD1
TGCGCCAGCAGCTTGGTGGGACAGGGGAGCTCCTACAATGAGCAGTTCTTC
CASSLVGQGSSYNEQFF
>TRBV28|NA|TRBJ2-2|TRBD2
TGTGCCACCCAGCGGGGGCAAAACACCGGGGAGCTGTTTTTT
CATQRGQNTGELFF
>TRBV5-1|NA|TRBJ1-5|NA
TGCGCCAGCAGCTTGGACAGTATCAATCAGCCCCAGCATTTT
CASSLDSINQPQHF